The 9 T cell receptor beta chains given below trace back to one sample, sequenced in a study of T-cell reconstitution after alpha-beta-depleted transplantation in children. Unique molecular identifiers featured in how the TCRbeta library was prepared. TCRdb redid the calling of the PCR reads with MiXCR, one entry per CDR3 protein. The data show some 340,000 distinct CDR3 sequences, approximately 10% seen once. The sample was PBMCs from the stem cell graft donor, taken from the stem cell graft. These TCRs come from a human donor who donated a stem cell graft to a child with acute lymphoblastic leukemia.

This clonotype was counted ten times or more. The V call is TRBV7-2, the J call TRBJ2-2, with D hard to call. The CDR3 has 14 residues. V shed 6 bases and J shed 3 bases, with 11 bases lying between them. The germline CDR1 and CDR2 sequences are SGHTA and FQGNSA. CDR3 nucleotides: TGTGCCAGCAGTTCCCGCGCAGACACCGGGGAGCTGTTTTTT. It codes for CASSSRADTGELFF. The variable domain in full, with the rest retrieved from reference TRBV7-2 and TRBJ2-2, is GAGVSQSPSNKVTEKGKDVELRCDPISGHTALYWYRQSLGQGLEFLIYFQGNSAPDKSGLPSDRFSAERTGGSVSTLTIQRTQQEDSAVYLCASSSRADTGELFFGEGSRLTVL.

The genes are TRBV7-2 and TRBJ2-2; TRBD2 might be the D (6 bases). V was trimmed by 0 bases and J by 5 bases, leaving 7 bases between them. The germline CDR1 and CDR2 sequences are SGHTA and FQGNSA. The CDR3 covers 14 residues. This CDR3 reads CASSLALATGELFF. The CDR3 bases are TGTGCCAGCAGCTTAGCGCTAGCGACCGGGGAGCTGTTTTTT.

J is TRBJ2-7 and V is TRBV29-1; TRBD2 matches at 8 bases. Germline V gene data show CDR1 as SQVTM and CDR2 as ANQGSEA. V was clipped by 6 bases and J by 3 bases; unmatched bases: 10. This CDR3 has 14 amino acids. In DNA form, the CDR3 reads TGCAGCGTGGCCGGGGGGGAGGGCCGCTACGAGCAGTACTTC. This encodes CSVAGGEGRYEQYF.

There are a few counts of this clonotype. The chain recombines TRBV19 with TRBJ2-1, with 10 bases fitting TRBD2. CDR1 and CDR2 from the germline V gene are LNHDA and SQIVND (reference sequence). Trimming cost V 5 bases and J 6 bases; bases outside gene matches: 19. CDR3 length equals 19 residues. The CDR3 here is CASSSLDRGNSGRSNEQFF. In DNA form, the CDR3 reads TGTGCCAGTAGTTCTTTAGACAGGGGTAATAGCGGGAGGAGCAATGAGCAGTTCTTC.

This clonotype was found a few times. The genes are TRBV9 and TRBJ1-3; D call uncertain. Deletions cut 0 bases from V and 4 bases from J, with 20 bases between. The CDR3 totals 18 residues. The V gene's germline CDR1 is SGDLS and CDR2 YYNGEE. CDR3 bases: TGTGCCAGCAGCGTAGGGGCGGGGATGGGGTCGGAAGGAAACACCATATATTTT. Translated: CASSVGAGMGSEGNTIYF.

J is TRBJ1-1 and V is TRBV20-1; TRBD1 might be the D (5 bases). V lost 3 bases, J lost 1 base, and 6 bases lay in between. Germline loops: CDR1 DFQATT, CDR2 SNEGSKA (reference sequence). The CDR3 is 12 residues long. This chain's CDR3 is CSASDRNTEAFF. The CDR3 coding sequence is TGCAGTGCTAGCGACAGGAACACTGAAGCTTTCTTT.

The J gene is TRBJ2-1, the V gene TRBV5-6, with a tentative D call TRBD2 (6 bases). The CDR3 is made up of 17 amino acids. Germline CDR1 is SGHDT and CDR2 is YYEEEE. V was pared by 1 base and J by 0 bases, with 14 bases between. The CDR3 loop is CASSLWGAGGSYNEQFF. The CDR3 DNA follows: TGTGCCAGCAGCTTGTGGGGAGCGGGTGGCTCCTACAATGAGCAGTTCTTC.

This clonotype was picked up a small number of times. This chain links TRBV11-1 with TRBJ2-1; 10 nucleotides align to TRBD2. Germline CDR1 and CDR2: SGHAT and FQDESV (reference sequence). The J segment lost 5 bases and the V segment lost 5 bases, leaving 18 bases of the junction unmatched. This CDR3 spans 19 amino acids. DNA for the CDR3: TGTGCCAGCAGCAAACTCACTAGCGGGACGCCTATGGGTCACAATGAGCAGTTCTTC. It is translated as CASSKLTSGTPMGHNEQFF.

V usage is TRBV23-1 and J usage is TRBJ2-5, with D unresolved. TRBV23-1 is an ORF, with its function uncertain. The V end was cut by 5 bases, the J end by 2 bases, with 12 bases between. The CDR3 covers 14 residues. CDR3 nucleotide sequence: TGCGCCAGCAGTTCCCGGGCACCACAAGAGACCCAGTACTTC. Encoded protein: CASSSRAPQETQYF.